Sequencing of this TCR beta chain was carried out in a study of OX40 agonist ivuxolimab in advanced cancers. The repertoire was sequenced with immunoSEQ multiplex PCR; TCRdb's copy has only in-frame clones and lacks some. Among 70,000 to 75,000 clones, around four fifths were seen once, and the ten largest hold 5.5% to 6%. CDR3 size: 13 residues. The germline V gene has CDR1 SGHNT and CDR2 YYREEE (reference sequence). V was trimmed by 4 bases and J by 7 bases, leaving 12 bases between them. The sequence was obtained from an adult with an advanced solid tumor such as melanoma, head and neck, liver or kidney cancer. Sequenced here: CD4+ or CD8+ T cells sorted from blood, sampled in a trial of the OX40 agonist ivuxolimab. This chain joins TRBV5-4 and TRBJ1-5; D perhaps matches TRBD1 (5 bases). In DNA, the CDR3 is TGTGCCAGCAGCATCGACAGAGGGCAGCCCCAGCATTTT. Encoded protein: CASSIDRGQPQHF.